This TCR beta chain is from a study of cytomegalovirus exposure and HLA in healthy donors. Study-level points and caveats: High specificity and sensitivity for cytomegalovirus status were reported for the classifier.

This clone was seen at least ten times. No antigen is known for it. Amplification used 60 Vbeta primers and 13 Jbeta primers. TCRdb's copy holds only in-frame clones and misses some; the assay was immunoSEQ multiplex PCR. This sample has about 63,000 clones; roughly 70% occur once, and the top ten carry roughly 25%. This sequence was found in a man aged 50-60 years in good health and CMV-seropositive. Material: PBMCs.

This chain's CDR3 is CASSKLRRAHEQYF. The CDR3, as DNA: TGTGCCAGCAGCAAACTTCGCAGGGCTCACGAGCAGTACTTC. V is TRBV21-1 and J is TRBJ2-7; the table names TRBD1, a call not compared with the DNA. TRBV21-1 is shown as a pseudogene. The CDR3 contains 14 residues.